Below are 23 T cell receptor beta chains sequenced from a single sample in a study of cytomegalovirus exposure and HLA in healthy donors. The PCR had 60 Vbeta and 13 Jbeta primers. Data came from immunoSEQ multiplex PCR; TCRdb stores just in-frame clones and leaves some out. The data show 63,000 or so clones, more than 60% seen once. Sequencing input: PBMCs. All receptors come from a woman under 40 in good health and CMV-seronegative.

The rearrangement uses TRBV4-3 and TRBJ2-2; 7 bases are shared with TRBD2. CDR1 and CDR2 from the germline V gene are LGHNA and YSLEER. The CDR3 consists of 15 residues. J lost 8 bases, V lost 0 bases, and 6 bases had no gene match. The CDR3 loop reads CASSQEGRAGGELFF. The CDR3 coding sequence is TGCGCCAGCAGCCAAGAGGGGAGGGCTGGAGGGGAGCTGTTTTTT.

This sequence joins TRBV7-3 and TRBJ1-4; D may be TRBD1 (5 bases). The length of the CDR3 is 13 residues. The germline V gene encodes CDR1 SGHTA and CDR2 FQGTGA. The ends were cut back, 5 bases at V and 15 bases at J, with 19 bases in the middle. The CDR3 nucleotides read TGTGCCAGCAGCGCAAACTGGGGGGGGAAGATGTTTTTT. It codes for CASSANWGGKMFF.

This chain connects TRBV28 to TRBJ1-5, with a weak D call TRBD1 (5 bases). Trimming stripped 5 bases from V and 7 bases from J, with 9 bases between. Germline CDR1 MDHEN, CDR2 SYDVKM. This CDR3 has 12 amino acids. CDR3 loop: CASSARDQPQHF. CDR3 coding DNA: TGTGCCAGCAGTGCGCGGGACCAGCCCCAGCATTTT.

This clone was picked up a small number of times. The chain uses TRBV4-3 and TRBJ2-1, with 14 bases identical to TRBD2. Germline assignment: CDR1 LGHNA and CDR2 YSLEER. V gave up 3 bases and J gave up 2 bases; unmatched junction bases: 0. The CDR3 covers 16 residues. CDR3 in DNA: TGCGCCAGCAGCCAGACTAGCGGGGGGGCCTACAATGAGCAGTTCTTC. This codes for CASSQTSGGAYNEQFF.

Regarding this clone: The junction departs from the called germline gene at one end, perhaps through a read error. CDR3 loop: CASSLSYRGDQYF. CDR3 in DNA: TGTGCTAGCAGCTTATCGTACAGGGGAGACCAGTACTTC. The chain recombines TRBV7-7 with TRBJ2-5, with 7 bases lining up with TRBD1. Germline V gene lookup returns CDR1 SSHAT and CDR2 FNYEAQ (reference sequence). There are 13 residues in the CDR3. The variable domain in full, completed from reference TRBV7-7 and TRBJ2-5, reads GAGVSQSPRYKVTKRGQDVTLRCDPISSHATLYWYQQALGQGPEFLTYFNYEAQPDKSGLPSDRFSAERPEGSISTLTIQRTEQRDSAMYRCASSLSYRGDQYFGPGTRLLVL.

Here the CDR3 reads CAWSFTSGGAGTQYF. The CDR3 DNA reads as TGTGCCTGGAGTTTCACTAGCGGGGGGGCAGGTACGCAGTATTTT. This sequence joins TRBV30 and TRBJ2-3; TRBD2 matches 13 bases. V lost 2 bases, J lost 8 bases, and 7 bases stayed unmatched. Germline assignment: CDR1 GTSNPN and CDR2 SVGIG (reference sequence). The CDR3 contains 15 residues. The variable domain in full, with the rest retrieved from reference TRBV30 and TRBJ2-3, is SQTIHQWPATLVQPVGSPLSLECTVEGTSNPNLYWYRQAAGRGLQLLFYSVGIGQISSEVPQNLSASRPQDRQFILSSKKLLLSDSGFYLCAWSFTSGGAGTQYFGPGTRLTVL.

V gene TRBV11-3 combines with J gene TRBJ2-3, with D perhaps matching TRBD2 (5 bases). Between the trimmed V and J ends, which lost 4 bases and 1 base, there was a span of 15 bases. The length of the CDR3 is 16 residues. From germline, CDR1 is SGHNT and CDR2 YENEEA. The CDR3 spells CASSSSWGSGTDTQYF. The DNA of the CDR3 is TGTGCCAGCAGCTCCTCCTGGGGTAGCGGCACAGATACGCAGTATTTT. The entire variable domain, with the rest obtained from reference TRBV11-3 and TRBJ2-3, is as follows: EAGVVQSPRYKIIEKKQPVAFWCNPISGHNTLYWYLQNLGQGPELLIRYENEEAVDDSQLPKDRFSAERLKGVDSTLKIQPAELGDSAVYLCASSSSWGSGTDTQYFGPGTRLTVL.

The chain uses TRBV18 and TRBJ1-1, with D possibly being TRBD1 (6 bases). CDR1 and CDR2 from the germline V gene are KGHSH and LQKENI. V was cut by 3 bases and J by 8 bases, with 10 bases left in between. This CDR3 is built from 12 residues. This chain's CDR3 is CASSPLTGEAFF. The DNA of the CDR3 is TGTGCCAGCTCACCTTTAACAGGGGAAGCTTTCTTT.

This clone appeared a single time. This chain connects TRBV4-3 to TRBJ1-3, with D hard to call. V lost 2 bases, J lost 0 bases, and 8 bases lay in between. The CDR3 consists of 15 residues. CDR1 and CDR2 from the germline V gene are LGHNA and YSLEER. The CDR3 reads CASSQTLYSGNTIYF. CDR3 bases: TGCGCCAGCAGCCAAACGCTATACTCTGGAAACACCATATATTTT.

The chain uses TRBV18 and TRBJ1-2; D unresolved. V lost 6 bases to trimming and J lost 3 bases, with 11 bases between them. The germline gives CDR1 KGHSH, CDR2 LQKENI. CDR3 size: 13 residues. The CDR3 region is CASSPSADYGYTF. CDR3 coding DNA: TGTGCCAGCTCCCCCTCCGCGGACTATGGCTACACCTTC.

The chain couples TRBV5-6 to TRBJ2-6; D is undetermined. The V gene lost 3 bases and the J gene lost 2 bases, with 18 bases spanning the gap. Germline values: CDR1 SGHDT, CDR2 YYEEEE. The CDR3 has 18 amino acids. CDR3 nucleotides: TGTGCCAGCAGCTCCTCGTTGGGTAGCTTTACTGGGGCCAACGTCCTGACTTTC. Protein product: CASSSSLGSFTGANVLTF. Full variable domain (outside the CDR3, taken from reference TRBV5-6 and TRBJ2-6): DAGVTQSPTHLIKTRGQQVTLRCSPKSGHDTVSWYQQALGQGPQFIFQYYEEEERQRGNFPDRFSGHQFPNYSSELNVNALLLGDSALYLCASSSSLGSFTGANVLTFGAGSRLTVL.

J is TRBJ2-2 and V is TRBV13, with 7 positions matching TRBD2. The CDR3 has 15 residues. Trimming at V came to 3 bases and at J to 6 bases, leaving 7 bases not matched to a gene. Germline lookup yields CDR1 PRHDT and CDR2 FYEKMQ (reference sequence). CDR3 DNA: TGTGCCAGCAGCTTGGCCCTAGCGGAGTCCGGGGAGCTGTTTTTT. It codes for CASSLALAESGELFF.

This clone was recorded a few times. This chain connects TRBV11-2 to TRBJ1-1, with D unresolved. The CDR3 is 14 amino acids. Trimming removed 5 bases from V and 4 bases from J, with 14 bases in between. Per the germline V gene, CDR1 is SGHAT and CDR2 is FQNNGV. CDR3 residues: CASSLSVPGTEAFF. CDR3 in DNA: TGTGCCAGCAGCCTCTCAGTGCCAGGCACTGAAGCTTTCTTT.

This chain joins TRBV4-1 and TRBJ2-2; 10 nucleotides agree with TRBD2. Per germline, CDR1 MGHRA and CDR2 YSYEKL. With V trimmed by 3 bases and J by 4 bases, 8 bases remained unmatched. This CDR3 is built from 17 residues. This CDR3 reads CASSQDTSGVITGELFF. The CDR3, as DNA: TGCGCCAGCAGCCAGGATACTAGCGGGGTGATCACCGGGGAGCTGTTTTTT.

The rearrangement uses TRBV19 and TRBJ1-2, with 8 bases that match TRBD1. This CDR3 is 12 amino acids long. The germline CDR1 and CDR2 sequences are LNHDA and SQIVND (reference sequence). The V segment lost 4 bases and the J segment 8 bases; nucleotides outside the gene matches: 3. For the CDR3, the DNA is TGTGCCAGTAGTACAGGGGGCGGCGGCTACACCTTC. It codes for CASSTGGGGYTF.

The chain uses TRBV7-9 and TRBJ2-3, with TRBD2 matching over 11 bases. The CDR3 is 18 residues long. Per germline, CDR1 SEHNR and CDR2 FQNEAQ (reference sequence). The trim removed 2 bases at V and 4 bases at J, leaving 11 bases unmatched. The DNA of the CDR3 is TGTGCCAGCAGCTTAACTCAGGGACTAGCGGATTCCTCAGATACGCAGTATTTT. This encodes CASSLTQGLADSSDTQYF.

This chain's CDR3 is CASSDPGQGSEKLFF. Here the CDR3 DNA reads TGTGCCAGCAGTGACCCGGGACAGGGGAGTGAAAAACTGTTTTTT. The gene calls are TRBV6-1 and TRBJ1-4; 10 bases line up with TRBD1. Germline assignment: CDR1 MNHNS and CDR2 SASEGT. V was pared by 3 bases and J by 7 bases, with 5 bases of the junction left unmatched. This CDR3 spans 15 amino acids.

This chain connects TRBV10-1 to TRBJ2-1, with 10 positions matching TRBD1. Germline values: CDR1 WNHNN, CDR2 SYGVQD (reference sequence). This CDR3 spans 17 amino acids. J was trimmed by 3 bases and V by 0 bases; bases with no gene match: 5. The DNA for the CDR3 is TGCGCCAGCAGTGAGTCTGTGGGACAGGGGTTCTACAATGAGCAGTTCTTC. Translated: CASSESVGQGFYNEQFF.

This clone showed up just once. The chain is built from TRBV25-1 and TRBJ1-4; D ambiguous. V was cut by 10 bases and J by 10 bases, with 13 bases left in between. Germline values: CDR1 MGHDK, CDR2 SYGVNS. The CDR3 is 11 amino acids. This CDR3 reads CATLARGKLFF. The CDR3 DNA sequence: TGTGCCACGCTTGCCCGCGGAAAACTGTTTTTT.

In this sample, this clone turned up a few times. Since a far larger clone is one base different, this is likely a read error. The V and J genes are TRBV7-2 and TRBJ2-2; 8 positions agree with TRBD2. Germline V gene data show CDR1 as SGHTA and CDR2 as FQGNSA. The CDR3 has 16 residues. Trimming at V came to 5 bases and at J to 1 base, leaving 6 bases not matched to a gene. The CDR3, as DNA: TGTGCCAGCAGCCAAGGGACTAGAATGAACACCGGGGAGCTGTTTTTT. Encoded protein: CASSQGTRMNTGELFF.

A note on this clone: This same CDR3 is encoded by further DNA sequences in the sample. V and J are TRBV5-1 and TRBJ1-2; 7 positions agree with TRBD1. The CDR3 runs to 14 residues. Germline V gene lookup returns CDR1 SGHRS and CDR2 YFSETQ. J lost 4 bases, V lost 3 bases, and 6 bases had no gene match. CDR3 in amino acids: CASSSDRAFYGYTF. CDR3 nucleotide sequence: TGCGCCAGCAGCTCCGACAGGGCATTCTATGGCTACACCTTC.

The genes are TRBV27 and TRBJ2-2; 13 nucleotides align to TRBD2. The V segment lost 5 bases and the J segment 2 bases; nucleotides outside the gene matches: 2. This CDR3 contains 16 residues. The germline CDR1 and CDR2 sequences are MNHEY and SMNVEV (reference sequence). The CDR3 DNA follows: TGTGCCAGCAGTCGACTAGCGGGGGGTAACACCGGGGAGCTGTTTTTT. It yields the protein CASSRLAGGNTGELFF.

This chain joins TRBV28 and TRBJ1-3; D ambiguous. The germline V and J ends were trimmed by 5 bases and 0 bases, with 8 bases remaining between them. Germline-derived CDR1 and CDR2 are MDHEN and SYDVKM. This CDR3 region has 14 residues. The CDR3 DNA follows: TGTGCCAGCAGTCCGCCAGTCTCTGGAAACACCATATATTTT. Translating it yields CASSPPVSGNTIYF.